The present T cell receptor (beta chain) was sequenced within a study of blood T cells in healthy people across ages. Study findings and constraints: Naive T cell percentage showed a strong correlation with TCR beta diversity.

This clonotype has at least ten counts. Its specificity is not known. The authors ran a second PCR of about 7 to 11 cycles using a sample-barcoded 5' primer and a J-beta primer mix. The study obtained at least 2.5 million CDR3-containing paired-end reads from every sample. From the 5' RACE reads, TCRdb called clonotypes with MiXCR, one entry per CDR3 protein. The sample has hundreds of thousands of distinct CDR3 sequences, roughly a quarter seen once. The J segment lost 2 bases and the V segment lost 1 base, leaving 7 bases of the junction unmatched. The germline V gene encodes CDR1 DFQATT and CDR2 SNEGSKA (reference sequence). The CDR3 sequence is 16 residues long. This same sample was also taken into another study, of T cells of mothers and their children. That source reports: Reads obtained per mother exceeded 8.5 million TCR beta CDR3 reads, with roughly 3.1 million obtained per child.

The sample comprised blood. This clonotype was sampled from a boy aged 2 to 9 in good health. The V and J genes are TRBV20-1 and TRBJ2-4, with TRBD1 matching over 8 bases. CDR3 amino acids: CSARAKGQASKNIQYF. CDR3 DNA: TGCAGTGCTAGAGCGAAGGGACAGGCATCCAAAAACATTCAGTACTTC.